The clone carrying this T cell receptor (beta chain) appeared many times. Its antigen is unidentified. Each CDR3 protein gets one entry after TCRdb re-called the 5' RACE reads with MiXCR. The data hold about 17,000 distinct CDR3 sequences, with approximately 2.2% observed a single time. Either OKT3 anti-CD3 antibody or CD3/CD28 beads expanded T cells from blood mononuclear cells over about three days. About 50,000 normal T cells were cocultured with about 50,000 target cells and bispecific antibody. The data were taken from a study of beta chain bispecific antibodies for T cell cancers. At the level of the study: Surviving healthy donor T cells from leukemia-line and bispecific antibody cocultures were TRBV-sequenced for family depletion. HPB-ALL carried surface TRBV5-5, while Jurkat carried TRBV12-3. Study-wide results and limits: Most targeted TRBV signal came from the leukemia cell line cells, not normal T cells.

Germline V lookup: CDR1 SNHLY, CDR2 FYNNEI. The germline V and J ends were trimmed by 8 bases and 1 base, with 16 bases remaining between them. There are 15 residues in the CDR3. This clonotype was obtained from a human donor in good health. Some clones in this sample may be carry-over from other donors' samples. The chain carries TRBV2 and TRBJ2-3, with D perhaps matching TRBD2 (5 bases). Sequencing was performed on healthy donor T cells cultured with leukemia cells. DNA for the CDR3: TGTGCCAGCGCCGACGGGGTCAGACGCACAGATACGCAGTATTTT. It specifies CASADGVRRTDTQYF.